The 10 T cell receptor beta chains reported below all come from one sample, sequenced in a study of shared clonotypes between healthy human individuals. Positively selected for CCR7, the CD45RO-negative cells used as naive CD8 cells excluded terminally differentiated effector memory CD45RA+ cells. Data came from immunoSEQ multiplex PCR; TCRdb stores just in-frame clones and leaves some out. The table has approximately 2,200,000 clones, approximately 94% seen once; the top ten hold 1.7%. The specimen sequenced was naive CD8+ T cells from PBMCs. The receptors shown here come from a man younger than 35 in good health. Some clones in this sample may be carry-over from other donors' samples.

This chain links TRBV4-3 with TRBJ2-2; no firm D call. CDR1 is LGHNA, CDR2 YSLEER, per germline. The germline V and J ends were trimmed by 4 bases and 8 bases, with 14 bases remaining between them. This CDR3 comprises 14 residues. Written as DNA, the CDR3 is TGCGCCAGCAGCCCCAATCTCCTCGGGGGGGAGCTGTTTTTT. Encoded protein: CASSPNLLGGELFF.

About this clone: Other DNA variants within this sample encode the same CDR3. The chain carries TRBV7-9 and TRBJ1-2, with D possibly matching TRBD1 (5 bases). The V end lost 3 bases, the J end lost 5 bases, and 10 bases lay between the germline ends. CDR3 length: 13 amino acids. From germline, CDR1 is SEHNR and CDR2 FQNEAQ (reference sequence). Here the CDR3 reads CASSFSTAYGYTF. The CDR3 DNA follows: TGTGCCAGCAGCTTCTCGACAGCGTATGGCTACACCTTC.

The gene calls are TRBV7-9 and TRBJ1-2; D might be TRBD1 (5 bases). Per the germline V gene, CDR1 is SEHNR and CDR2 is FQNEAQ (reference sequence). This CDR3 is 13 amino acids long. Trimming stripped 1 base from V and 7 bases from J, with 10 bases between. CDR3 nucleotide sequence: TGTGCCAGCAGCTTAGTCGGACAAGCTGGCTACACCTTC. This sequence encodes CASSLVGQAGYTF.

The CDR3 DNA reads TGTGCCAGCAGCGACGGGTCTAACGAACCTAACACTGAAGCTTTCTTT. This codes for CASSDGSNEPNTEAFF. This chain uses TRBV11-2 with TRBJ1-1; D unclear. The ends were cut back, 5 bases at V and 2 bases at J, with 18 bases in the middle. There are 16 residues in the CDR3. The germline gives CDR1 SGHAT, CDR2 FQNNGV.

The gene calls are TRBV5-1 and TRBJ1-1, with unresolved D. CDR1 SGHRS and CDR2 YFSETQ come from the germline V gene. This CDR3 spans 13 amino acids. The V end was cut by 7 bases, the J end by 9 bases, with 19 bases between. CDR3 DNA: TGCGCCAGCCGCCAGCCCGACGGAGTCCAAGCTTTCTTT. Its protein is CASRQPDGVQAFF.

As regards this clone: In the same sample, other DNA sequences code for this CDR3. The rearrangement uses TRBV9 and TRBJ2-7, with TRBD2 matching over 10 bases. The V gene end was trimmed by 0 bases and the J gene end by 3 bases; junction bases not matched to a gene: 6. The CDR3 has 16 amino acids. In germline, CDR1 is SGDLS, CDR2 YYNGEE. In DNA form, the CDR3 reads TGTGCCAGCAGCGTAGGGCTAGCGGGAGTAGGCTACGAGCAGTACTTC. Translation gives CASSVGLAGVGYEQYF.

The chain joins TRBV15 to TRBJ1-2, with D maybe TRBD1 (5 bases). The CDR3 contains 13 residues. The germline gives CDR1 LNHNV, CDR2 YYDKDF (reference sequence). V dropped 5 bases and J dropped 5 bases, with 12 bases sitting between them. The chain's CDR3 is CATSGTTAYGYTF. The DNA for the CDR3 is TGTGCCACCAGCGGAACGACAGCTTATGGCTACACCTTC.

This clone was counted only a few times. The chain is built from TRBV28 and TRBJ1-6; 8 bases are shared with TRBD1. CDR3 length equals 14 residues. With 5 bases clipped from V and 18 bases from J, the junction kept 15 bases outside the gene matches. Germline assignment: CDR1 MDHEN and CDR2 SYDVKM. The CDR3 bases are TGTGCCAGCAGTGCCGACAGGGGCGCCGCACAAGGCCACTTT. This sequence encodes CASSADRGAAQGHF.

Only one count was recorded for this clone. The chain recombines TRBV7-9 with TRBJ2-7; D possibly uses TRBD1 or TRBD2 (5 bases each). Germline V gene sequence: CDR1 SEHNR, CDR2 FQNEAQ (reference sequence). V lost 5 bases, J lost 3 bases, and 11 bases lay in between. The CDR3 is 13 residues long. The CDR3 loop is CASSPGDGYEQYF. The CDR3 nucleotides read TGTGCCAGCAGCCCCGGGGACGGCTACGAGCAGTACTTC. The variable domain in full, completed from reference TRBV7-9 and TRBJ2-7, reads DTGVSQNPRHKITKRGQNVTFRCDPISEHNRLYWYRQTLGQGPEFLTYFQNEAQLEKSRLLSDRFSAERPKGSFSTLEIQRTEQGDSAMYLCASSPGDGYEQYFGPGTRLTVT.

This sequence joins TRBV25-1 and TRBJ1-1; no definite D call. Germline CDR1 and CDR2: MGHDK and SYGVNS. Trimming left V 3 bases short and J 1 base short, with 6 bases between. CDR3 length: 13 residues. CDR3 sequence reads: CASSDWQNTEAFF. CDR3 coding DNA: TGTGCCAGCAGTGACTGGCAGAACACTGAAGCTTTCTTT.